The T cell receptor beta chain under discussion was sequenced for a study of blood T cell repertoires in COVID-19. Across the whole study: The origin of the acute and convalescent COVID-19 samples was the United States, Italy and Spain. T cells, B-cell-depleted T cells, or PBMCs provided the cDNA or gDNA that served as material.

The ends were cut back, 2 bases at V and 6 bases at J, with 13 bases in the middle. This CDR3 is 14 amino acids long. The germline gives CDR1 MNHNY, CDR2 SVGAGI (reference sequence). In the authors' workflow: Reference gene primers were amplified, and this amplification served to estimate nucleated cell counts. Method: immunoSEQ multiplex PCR; TCRdb's copy keeps in-frame clones and lacks some. V and J calls and clone size are copied from that table; D and trimming were computed from the DNA. The sample has over 150,000 clones; 75% to 90% are singletons. The chain is built from TRBV6-6 and TRBJ1-1; no reliable D call. Sample: peripheral blood. This clonotype originated in a woman aged 60-75 years with acute or convalescent COVID-19. The CDR3 DNA reads as TGTGCCAGCAGTTACGGAGGGAAGGACGCTGAAGCTTTCTTT. Its protein product is CASSYGGKDAEAFF.